The clone carrying this T cell receptor beta chain has a single count. The data stem from a study of cytomegalovirus exposure and HLA in healthy donors. PCR was performed using 60 Vbeta and 13 Jbeta primers. Data came from immunoSEQ multiplex PCR; TCRdb stores just in-frame clones and leaves some out. The sample records about 180,000 clones, roughly 80% being singletons. V shed 5 bases, J shed 1 base, and the junction held 4 bases outside the gene matches. The CDR3 sequence is 14 residues long. CDR1 is LGHNA and CDR2 is YSLEER in the germline V gene. The sequence came from a male donor in good health and CMV-seronegative. The sequenced sample was PBMCs. The rearrangement links TRBV4-3 to TRBJ2-7; 8 bases line up with TRBD1. The CDR3 reads CASSSRTGSYEQYF. The CDR3 DNA sequence: TGCGCCAGCAGCTCTCGGACAGGGTCCTACGAGCAGTACTTC.